This T cell receptor beta chain was identified during a study of T cells and Merkel cell carcinoma outcomes. Overall study results and limits: Repertoire plus T-cell density reportedly predicted Merkel cell carcinoma outcomes.

Germline V gives CDR1 MNHEY, CDR2 SMNVEV (reference sequence). V was trimmed by 1 base and J by 2 bases, leaving 12 bases between them. CDR3 length equals 16 residues. TCRdb's table, derived via immunoSEQ multiplex PCR, lists solely in-frame clones and lacks some. This table holds about 15,000 clones, about four fifths found once. In the case of this clone: Its antigen is not known.

The V call is TRBV27, the J call TRBJ1-3; possibly TRBD1 for D (5 bases). The sequence was obtained from a human donor with Merkel cell carcinoma. Source material: tumor tissue from Merkel cell carcinoma. Here the CDR3 reads CASSLWGDPTGNTIYF. The DNA of the CDR3 is TGTGCCAGCAGTTTATGGGGCGATCCGACTGGAAACACCATATATTTT.